One sample yielded the 26 T cell receptor beta chains listed below, sequenced in a study of monozygotic twins with inflammatory bowel disease. Reprocessing the 5' RACE reads, TCRdb reports a single entry for every CDR3 protein and omits DNA. Its table records over 120,000 distinct CDR3 sequences. Sequencing used blood. These receptors were collected from a human donor with ulcerative colitis or Crohn's disease, or a healthy co-twin of an affected twin (not recorded which).

V usage is TRBV20-1 and J usage is TRBJ2-1; TCRdb calls TRBD1, which cannot be checked without DNA. The CDR3 contains 14 residues. Germline V gene sequence: CDR1 DFQATT, CDR2 SNEGSKA (reference sequence). The CDR3 loop is CSADSRGGYNEQFF.

The chain is built from TRBV29-1 and TRBJ2-3; TCRdb indicates TRBD2, and absent DNA this call remains unverified. The V gene's germline CDR1 is SQVTM and CDR2 ANQGSEA. This CDR3 has 16 residues. The CDR3: CSVLTAFSVTPDTQYF.

The chain joins TRBV18 to TRBJ1-6. This CDR3 is built from 13 residues. Germline V gene lookup returns CDR1 KGHSH and CDR2 LQKENI. The chain's CDR3 is CASYSDGNSPLHF.

J is TRBJ2-3 and V is TRBV5-5; TCRdb indicates TRBD1, and absent DNA this call remains unverified. The CDR3 has 15 amino acids. Germline-derived CDR1 and CDR2 are SGHKS and YYEKEE (reference sequence). CDR3 in amino acids: CASSRRDRASDTQYF.

The chain uses TRBV2 and TRBJ2-7; the TCRdb call, TRBD1, lacks DNA for checking. The CDR3 is 13 residues long. The germline V gene has CDR1 SNHLY and CDR2 FYNNEI. The CDR3 reads CASSAHRDHEQYF. Drawing the rest from reference TRBV2 and TRBJ2-7, the complete variable domain is EPEVTQTPSHQVTQMGQEVILRCVPISNHLYFYWYRQILGQKVEFLVSFYNNEISEKSEIFDDQFSVERPDGSNFTLKIRSTKLEDSAMYFCASSAHRDHEQYFGPGTRLTVT.

J is TRBJ1-1 and V is TRBV5-6. CDR3 length: 12 residues. Germline V CDR1 and CDR2: SGHDT, YYEEEE. The CDR3: CASSRVNTEAFF. The complete variable domain, with remaining parts taken from reference TRBV5-6 and TRBJ1-1, reads DAGVTQSPTHLIKTRGQQVTLRCSPKSGHDTVSWYQQALGQGPQFIFQYYEEEERQRGNFPDRFSGHQFPNYSSELNVNALLLGDSALYLCASSRVNTEAFFGQGTRLTVV.

The chain is built from TRBV10-3 and TRBJ2-5; the TRBD2 assignment by TCRdb is unverifiable without DNA. Germline V lookup: CDR1 ENHRY, CDR2 SYGVKD. This CDR3 is built from 16 residues. CDR3 sequence: CAISESWALSLKTQYF.

The chain is built from TRBV20-1 and TRBJ1-1. The CDR3 extends over 13 amino acids. The germline CDR1 and CDR2 sequences are DFQATT and SNEGSKA (reference sequence). The CDR3 sequence: CSAREGFTTEAFF.

The V gene is TRBV20-1, the J gene TRBJ1-1; TCRdb outputs TRBD1, but without DNA this stays unchecked. Per the germline V gene, CDR1 is DFQATT and CDR2 is SNEGSKA (reference sequence). The CDR3 is 14 residues long. The CDR3 here is CSARDGHRNTEAFF.

The rearrangement links TRBV27 to TRBJ2-6; the D call from TCRdb, TRBD1, cannot be confirmed without DNA. This CDR3 has 18 residues. The V gene's germline CDR1 is MNHEY and CDR2 SMNVEV (reference sequence). The CDR3 reads CASSLSPGAPSGANVLTF.

The chain links TRBV7-8 to TRBJ2-3; no DNA is available, so the TRBD2 call from TCRdb remains unchecked. The CDR3 extends over 16 amino acids. The germline gives CDR1 SGHVS, CDR2 FQNEAQ. CDR3 amino acids: CASRASGASTTDTQYF.

V and J are TRBV12-3 or TRBV12-4 and TRBJ2-4; with no DNA, the TCRdb D assignment of TRBD2 cannot be verified. This CDR3 is built from 18 residues. This chain's CDR3 is CASSLLLADILAKNIQYF.

The chain recombines TRBV20-1 with TRBJ1-3. Germline V gene sequence: CDR1 DFQATT, CDR2 SNEGSKA (reference sequence). This CDR3 spans 15 amino acids. The CDR3 protein is CSARGLLDSGNTIYF.

V gene TRBV7-2 combines with J gene TRBJ2-3; TCRdb picks TRBD2, but there is no DNA to check that call. This CDR3 is built from 14 residues. Germline V gene sequence: CDR1 SGHTA, CDR2 FQGNSA. The CDR3 loop reads CASSQRLAGSTQYF.

V and J are TRBV19 and TRBJ2-6. This CDR3 is built from 15 residues. The germline V gene has CDR1 LNHDA and CDR2 SQIVND (reference sequence). The CDR3 here is CASRADNSGANVLTF.

The J gene is TRBJ1-5, the V gene TRBV6-1. CDR3 length: 14 residues. CDR1 is MNHNS and CDR2 is SASEGT in the germline V gene. The CDR3 loop reads CASARYEGNQPQHF.

CDR3 amino acids: CASSPPRVGTGQETQYF. The rearrangement joins TRBV25-1 to TRBJ2-5; TCRdb's D gene call, TRBD1, goes unchecked for lack of DNA. The germline gives CDR1 MGHDK, CDR2 SYGVNS. This CDR3 comprises 17 residues.

The chain combines TRBV6-6 with TRBJ1-4. Germline CDR1 and CDR2: MNHNY and SVGAGI (reference sequence). The CDR3 loop spans 12 amino acids. The CDR3 is CASSRGPEKLFF.

The chain has TRBV30 and TRBJ2-7; TCRdb proposes TRBD1, but this gene call is untestable without DNA. CDR1 and CDR2 (germline): GTSNPN, SVGIG (reference sequence). The CDR3 has 13 residues. The CDR3 sequence: CAWNSGFPYEQYF. Full variable domain (remainder filled in from reference TRBV30 and TRBJ2-7): SQTIHQWPATLVQPVGSPLSLECTVEGTSNPNLYWYRQAAGRGLQLLFYSVGIGQISSEVPQNLSASRPQDRQFILSSKKLLLSDSGFYLCAWNSGFPYEQYFGPGTRLTVT.

The chain joins TRBV6-1 to TRBJ2-1; TCRdb lists TRBD2, though no DNA is available to test this call. The CDR3 loop spans 16 amino acids. Germline loops: CDR1 MNHNS, CDR2 SASEGT. The chain's CDR3 is CASRPGSGLSYNEQFF.

This rearrangement joins TRBV27 to TRBJ2-7; TCRdb's D call of TRBD1 is untestable without DNA. The germline V gene encodes CDR1 MNHEY and CDR2 SMNVEV (reference sequence). The CDR3 contains 15 residues. CDR3 region: CASSQYGIGDYEQYF.

V gene TRBV5-1 combines with J gene TRBJ2-3; the TCRdb call, TRBD2, lacks DNA for checking. Germline assignment: CDR1 SGHRS and CDR2 YFSETQ. The CDR3 consists of 15 residues. The CDR3 loop reads CASSFPSGNTDTQYF.

The V call is TRBV5-1, the J call TRBJ1-1; lacking DNA, the TRBD1 call made by TCRdb goes unchecked. This CDR3 is built from 15 residues. The germline V gene has CDR1 SGHRS and CDR2 YFSETQ. The CDR3 is CASSLGGQGDTEAFF.

The rearrangement joins TRBV10-1 to TRBJ2-7; there is no DNA to check the TCRdb D call of TRBD2. CDR3 length equals 17 residues. Germline V gene sequence: CDR1 WNHNN, CDR2 SYGVQD (reference sequence). CDR3: CASSWTSGSNSSYEQYF.

CDR3 region: CASSLARGGQPQHF. The chain carries TRBV5-5 and TRBJ1-5; TCRdb's assignment of TRBD1 cannot be checked, as there is no DNA. CDR1 and CDR2 (germline): SGHKS, YYEKEE (reference sequence). There are 14 residues in the CDR3.

The chain recombines TRBV15 with TRBJ2-1. The CDR3 is made up of 14 amino acids. Germline V gives CDR1 LNHNV, CDR2 YYDKDF (reference sequence). CDR3 sequence reads: CATRTLSSYNEQFF.